Given below is one T cell receptor (beta chain) in context. CDR3 size: 14 residues. The V gene lost 1 base and the J gene lost 2 bases, with 7 bases spanning the gap. Germline loops: CDR1 SGHDN, CDR2 FVKESK. This entry belongs to a study of cytomegalovirus exposure and HLA in healthy donors. Primers included in the PCR were 60 Vbeta and 13 Jbeta primers. Generated by immunoSEQ multiplex PCR, the TCRdb table keeps only in-frame clones and is missing some. The sample holds fewer than 250,000 clones; over 70% are singletons and the top ten take less than 2%. This sequence was found in a woman between 18 and 29 years old in good health and CMV-seronegative. The chain joins TRBV14 to TRBJ2-3; a weak D match, TRBD1 (6 bases). The sequencing input was PBMCs. The CDR3 region has the DNA TGTGCCAGCAGCCAAGCAGGGGCCACAGATACGCAGTATTTT. Translated: CASSQAGATDTQYF. Supplemented by reference TRBV14 and TRBJ2-3, the full variable domain reads EAGVTQFPSHSVIEKGQTVTLRCDPISGHDNLYWYRRVMGKEIKFLLHFVKESKQDESGMPNNRFLAERTGGTYSTLKVQPAELEDSGVYFCASSQAGATDTQYFGPGTRLTVL.